Listed below are T cell receptor beta chains from one sample, sequenced in a study of graft-versus-host responses after intestinal transplantation. Which antigens these TCRs recognize remains unknown. Libraries were prepared by immunoSEQ multiplex PCR; TCRdb keeps only in-frame clonotypes and omits some of them. Of around 110,000 clones listed, 90% are singletons. The sample in question was unstimulated CD4+ T cells sorted from spleen or lymph node cells, obtained before intestinal transplant. The receptors derive from a human donor who received an intestinal transplant. Each CDR3 is given with its conserved first and last residue. D genes are given only for firm matches. Clone size appears in some rows only: once, few, many, or a class for an expanded clone.

D	size	V	J	CDR3	DNA
TRBD1	NA	TRBV7-3	TRBJ1-1	CASSQGQGSTEAFF	TGTGCCAGCAGCCAAGGACAGGGATCCACTGAAGCTTTCTTT
NA	NA	TRBV7-9	TRBJ1-1	CASRFSLREMNTEAFF	TGTGCCAGCAGATTCTCCCTCCGGGAAATGAACACTGAAGCTTTCTTT
TRBD1	once	TRBV18	TRBJ1-2	CASSGNPTGTVGTGGYTF	TGTGCCAGCTCAGGTAACCCAACAGGGACAGTGGGGACCGGTGGCTACACCTTC
TRBD2	NA	TRBV29-1	TRBJ2-5	CSVEELRLAGGKETQYF	TGCAGCGTTGAAGAATTGAGGCTAGCGGGGGGGAAAGAGACCCAGTACTTC
TRBD1	NA	TRBV6-1	TRBJ1-2	CASSPGTGYGYTF	TGTGCCAGCAGTCCAGGGACAGGCTATGGCTACACCTTC
NA	NA	TRBV4-3	TRBJ2-3	CASSQDTGMGTDTQYF	TGCGCCAGCAGCCAAGACACAGGGATGGGCACAGATACGCAGTATTTT
NA	NA	TRBV5-1	TRBJ2-7	CASSPRTGEYEQYF	TGCGCCAGCAGCCCCCGGACTGGGGAGTACGAGCAGTACTTC
TRBD2	NA	TRBV4-2	TRBJ2-1	CASSQEGVLAAHSSYNEQFF	TGTGCCAGCAGCCAAGAGGGGGTCCTAGCGGCCCACAGCTCCTACAATGAGCAGTTCTTC
TRBD1	NA	TRBV5-5	TRBJ1-5	CASTGQVGDQPQHF	TGTGCCAGCACCGGACAGGTGGGAGATCAGCCCCAGCATTTT
NA	few	TRBV5-1	TRBJ2-5	CASSLQLAGETQYF	TGCGCCAGCAGCTTGCAACTAGCCGGGGAGACCCAGTACTTC
TRBD2	NA	TRBV7-9	TRBJ2-3	CASSLGRLAATDTQYF	TGTGCCAGCAGCTTAGGGAGACTAGCGGCCACAGATACGCAGTATTTT
NA	NA	TRBV21-1	TRBJ2-5	CASSKRTSGPQETQYF	TGTGCCAGCAGCAAACGAACTAGCGGGCCCCAAGAGACCCAGTACTTC
TRBD1	NA	TRBV5-5	TRBJ2-5	CASSGLGTGSRSETQYF	TGTGCCAGCAGCGGGCTCGGGACAGGGTCACGGTCGGAGACCCAGTACTTC
TRBD1	NA	TRBV19	TRBJ1-2	CASRSDRGSGYTF	TGTGCCAGTAGATCCGACAGGGGAAGTGGCTACACCTTC
TRBD2	NA	TRBV6-5	TRBJ2-3	CASSWTSGRDTQYF	TGTGCCAGCAGTTGGACTAGCGGGAGAGATACGCAGTATTTT
NA	NA	TRBV18	TRBJ1-2	CASSPTENRDYGYTF	TGTGCCAGCTCACCGACGGAAAACAGGGACTATGGCTACACCTTC
NA	once	TRBV7-2	TRBJ2-7	CASSAEQGTYEQYF	TGTGCCAGCAGCGCCGAACAGGGAACCTACGAGCAGTACTTC
TRBD1	NA	TRBV29-1	TRBJ1-1	CSVEGQGPAFF	TGCAGCGTGGAGGGACAGGGACCAGCTTTCTTT
TRBD2	NA	TRBV19	TRBJ2-1	CASSGRGGPYNEQFF	TGTGCCAGTTCCGGACGGGGGGGCCCTTACAATGAGCAGTTCTTC
NA	NA	TRBV7-9	TRBJ1-1	CASSLTGNTEAFF	TGTGCCAGCAGCCTCACAGGGAACACTGAAGCTTTCTTT
NA	NA	TRBV19	TRBJ1-3	CATISRGSSGNTIYF	TGTGCCACTATCAGCAGAGGGAGCTCTGGAAACACCATATATTTT
TRBD1	NA	TRBV18	TRBJ2-6	CASSPPGQGALGANVLTF	TGTGCCAGCTCACCGCCGGGACAGGGGGCGCTTGGGGCCAACGTCCTGACTTTC
NA	NA	TRBV9	TRBJ2-6	CASSVAFSGANVLTF	TGTGCCAGCAGCGTAGCCTTTTCTGGGGCCAACGTCCTGACTTTC
NA	once	TRBV10-3	TRBJ1-3	CAISQVLSGNTIYF	TGTGCCATTTCACAGGTCCTCTCTGGAAACACCATATATTTT
NA	NA	TRBV7-2	TRBJ2-7	CASSLDRAGWNYEQYF	TGTGCCAGCAGCTTAGACCGGGCAGGGTGGAACTACGAGCAGTACTTC
TRBD1	NA	TRBV23-1	TRBJ1-2	CASSQFRGPGQGRYCGYTF	TGCGCCAGCAGTCAATTCAGGGGACCTGGACAGGGACGATATTGTGGCTACACCTTC
NA	NA	TRBV6-6	TRBJ1-1	CASSLRNTEAFF	TGTGCCAGCAGTTTGAGGAACACTGAAGCTTTCTTT
NA	NA	TRBV6-5	TRBJ1-4	CASSYFFTATNEKLFF	TGTGCCAGCAGTTACTTTTTTACAGCAACTAATGAAAAACTGTTTTTT